This T cell receptor (beta chain) was captured in a study of blood T cell repertoires in COVID-19. TCRdb's copy holds only in-frame clones and misses some; the assay was immunoSEQ multiplex PCR. The sample contains about 200,000 clones, approximately 90% of which appear only once. Germline V lookup: CDR1 KGHSY, CDR2 FQNENV. This CDR3 spans 17 amino acids. V dropped 4 bases and J dropped 2; count of bases not matched to a gene: 10. The sequence came from a man between 60 and 75 years old with COVID-19, enrolled during active disease. V is TRBV16 and J is TRBJ2-7, with TRBD2 matching over 11 bases. The specimen sequenced was peripheral blood. The CDR3 reads CASSLTKLAGVTYEQYF. The CDR3 DNA sequence: TGTGCCAGCAGCCTGACGAAACTAGCGGGGGTAACCTACGAGCAGTACTTC.